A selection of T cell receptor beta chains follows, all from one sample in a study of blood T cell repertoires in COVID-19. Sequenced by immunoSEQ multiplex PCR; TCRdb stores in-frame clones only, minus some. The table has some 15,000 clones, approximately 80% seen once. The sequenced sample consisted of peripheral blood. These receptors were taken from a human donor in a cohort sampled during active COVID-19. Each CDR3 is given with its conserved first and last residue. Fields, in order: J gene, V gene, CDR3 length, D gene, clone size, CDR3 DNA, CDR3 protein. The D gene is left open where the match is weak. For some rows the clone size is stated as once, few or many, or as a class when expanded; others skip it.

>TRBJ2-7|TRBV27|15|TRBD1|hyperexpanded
TGTGCCAGCAGTTCGACTGAGACAGGGGACTACGAGCAGTACTTC
CASSSTETGDYEQYF
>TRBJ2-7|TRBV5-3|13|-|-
TGTGCCAGAAGCCCGGGTCCACCGCCCGAGCAGTACTTC
CARSPGPPPEQYF
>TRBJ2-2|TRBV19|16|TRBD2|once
TGTGCCAGCCTAAGATTAGCGGGAGTGAACACCGGGGAGCTGTTTTTT
CASLRLAGVNTGELFF
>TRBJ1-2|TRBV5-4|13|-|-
TGTGCCAGCAGCTTGAGGCAGGGCAATGGCTACACCTTC
CASSLRQGNGYTF
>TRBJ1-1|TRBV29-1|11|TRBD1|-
TGCAGCTTCAGGGGGTGGACTGAAGCTTTCTTT
CSFRGWTEAFF
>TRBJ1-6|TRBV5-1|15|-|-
TGCGCCAGCAGCTTGGGACAGAGCCTTGGTTCACCCCTCCACTTT
CASSLGQSLGSPLHF
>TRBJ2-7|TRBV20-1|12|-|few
TGCAGTGCTAGTGTGGCACAGAGCGAGCAGTACTTC
CSASVAQSEQYF
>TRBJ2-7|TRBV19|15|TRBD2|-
TGTGCCAGTAGTATTGGGGCGGGAGCCCTTCACGAGCAGTACTTC
CASSIGAGALHEQYF
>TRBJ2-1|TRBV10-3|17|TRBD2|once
TGTGCCATCAAGGCGGGAGGGTCCTCGAGCTCCTACAATGAGCAGTTCTTC
CAIKAGGSSSSYNEQFF
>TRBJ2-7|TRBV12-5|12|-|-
TGTGCTAGTGGCCGCGACAGCTACGAGCAGTACTTC
CASGRDSYEQYF
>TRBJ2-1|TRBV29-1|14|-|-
TGCAGCGTTGAATCGACAGCCTCCTACAATGAGCAGTTCTTC
CSVESTASYNEQFF
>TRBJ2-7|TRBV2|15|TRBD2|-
TGTGCCAGCAAAGAGAGGGAGGGCGTCTCCTACGAGCAGTACTTC
CASKEREGVSYEQYF
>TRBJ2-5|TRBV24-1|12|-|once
TGTGCCACTAGACCCGGGACAAGAGCCCAGTACTTC
CATRPGTRAQYF
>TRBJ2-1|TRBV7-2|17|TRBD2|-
TGTGCCAGCAGCTTAGATCCGACTAGCGGGAGATTGTATGAGCAGTTCTTC
CASSLDPTSGRLYEQFF
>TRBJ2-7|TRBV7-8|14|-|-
TGTGCCAGCCGGCTACAGGGTATCGCCTACGAGCAGTACTTC
CASRLQGIAYEQYF
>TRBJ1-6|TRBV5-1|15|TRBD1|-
TGCGCCAGCAGCCCGACAGGGGGCGAGAATTCACCCCTCCACTTT
CASSPTGGENSPLHF
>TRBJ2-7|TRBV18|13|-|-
TGTGCCAGCTCACCACTTCAGGGGAACGAGCAGTACTTC
CASSPLQGNEQYF
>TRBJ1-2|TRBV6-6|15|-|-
TGTGCCAGCAGTTACTGGGGGACTGAGAACTATGGCTACACCTTC
CASSYWGTENYGYTF
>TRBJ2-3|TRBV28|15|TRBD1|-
TGTGCCAGCAGTTTCCCGGGGACAGCTTCAGATACGCAGTATTTT
CASSFPGTASDTQYF
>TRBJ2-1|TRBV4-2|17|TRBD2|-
TGTGCCAGCAGCCAAGATTCGGGGGGGACCTCCTACAATGAGCAGTTCTTC
CASSQDSGGTSYNEQFF
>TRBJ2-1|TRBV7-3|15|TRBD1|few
TGTGCCAGCAGCCCCCGGGACAGGGGGCGGGATGAGCAGTTCTTC
CASSPRDRGRDEQFF
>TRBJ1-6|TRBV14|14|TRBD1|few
TGTGCCAGCAGCCAAGTTAGGGGGCATTCACCCCTCCACTTT
CASSQVRGHSPLHF
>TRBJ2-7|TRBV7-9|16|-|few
TGTGCCAGCAGCTTAGCCACAGGGTCAGGATCCTACGAGCAGTACTTC
CASSLATGSGSYEQYF
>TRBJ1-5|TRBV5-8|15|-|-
TGTGCCAGCCGACCTCGGGGGGAAAGGGGCCAGCCCCAGCATTTT
CASRPRGERGQPQHF
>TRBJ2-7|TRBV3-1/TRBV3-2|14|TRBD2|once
TGTGCCAGCAGCCCCCGGACTAGCGAGTACGAGCAGTACTTC
CASSPRTSEYEQYF
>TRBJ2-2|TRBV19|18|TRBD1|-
TGTGCCAGTAGTCGGAGGACAGGGGGAAGCGCGAACACCGGGGAGCTGTTTTTT
CASSRRTGGSANTGELFF
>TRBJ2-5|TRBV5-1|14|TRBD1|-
TGCGCCAGCAGCTCTGGGGACAGGGTGGAGACCCAGTACTTC
CASSSGDRVETQYF
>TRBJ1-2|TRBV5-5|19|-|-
TGTGCCAGCAGCTTGGCCATTGGCCCTGGGGCACTAACCAACTATGGCTACACCTTC
CASSLAIGPGALTNYGYTF
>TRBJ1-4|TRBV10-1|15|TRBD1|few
TGCGCCAGCAGTGAGAAGACAGGGATCGGTGAAAAACTGTTTTTT
CASSEKTGIGEKLFF
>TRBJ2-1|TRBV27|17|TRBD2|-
TGTGCCAGCAGGGTCGCCGGGACTAGCGGGAGAAATTATGAGCAGTTCTTC
CASRVAGTSGRNYEQFF
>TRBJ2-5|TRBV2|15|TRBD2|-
TGTGCCAGCAGGGAGCAGCGGGGGGGCCAAGAGACCCAGTACTTC
CASREQRGGQETQYF
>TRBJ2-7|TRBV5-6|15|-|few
TGTGCCAGCAGCTTGTGGGGACAACCGCTACGAGGGCAGTACTTC
CASSLWGQPLRGQYF
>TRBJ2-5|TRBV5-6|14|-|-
TGTGCCAGCACCCGGGGGGCAGGGAAAGAGACCCAGTACTTC
CASTRGAGKETQYF
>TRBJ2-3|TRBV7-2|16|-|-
TGTGCCAGCAGCAGAAACGCGGGGGCTAGCGGAGATACGCAGTATTTT
CASSRNAGASGDTQYF
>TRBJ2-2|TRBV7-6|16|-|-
TGTGCCAGCAGCTTAGCGGGGCAGCCTCACACCGGGGAGCTGTTTTTT
CASSLAGQPHTGELFF
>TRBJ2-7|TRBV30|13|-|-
TGTGCCTGGAGTCCCCGCAGGGACAACGAGCAGTACTTC
CAWSPRRDNEQYF
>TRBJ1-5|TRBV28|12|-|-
TGTGCCAGCAGTCGGACACAACAGCCCCAGCATTTT
CASSRTQQPQHF
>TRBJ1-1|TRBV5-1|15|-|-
TGCGCCAGCAGCCCGGGCGGGACCACGAACACTGAAGCTTTCTTT
CASSPGGTTNTEAFF
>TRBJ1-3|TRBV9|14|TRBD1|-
TGTGCCAGCAACTCACAGGGGGCTGGAAACACCATATATTTT
CASNSQGAGNTIYF
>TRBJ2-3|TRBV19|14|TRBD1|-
TGTGCCAGTTCCGGGACAGGGGGCCCAGATACGCAGTATTTT
CASSGTGGPDTQYF
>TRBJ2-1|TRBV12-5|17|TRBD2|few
TGTGCTAGTGGTTTGTACACTAGCGGGGGGTTGTTTGATGAGCAGTTCTTC
CASGLYTSGGLFDEQFF
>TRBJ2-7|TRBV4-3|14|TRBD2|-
TGCGCCAGCAGCCAAGCCGCGGGGGGCTACGAGCAGTACTTC
CASSQAAGGYEQYF
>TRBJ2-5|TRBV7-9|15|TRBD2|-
TGTGCCAGCAGCCCAATGACTAGCGGGAAAGAGACCCAGTACTTC
CASSPMTSGKETQYF
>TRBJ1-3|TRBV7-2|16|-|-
TGTGCCAGCAGCTCACTTGGGGCCGGGGGTGGAAACACCATATATTTT
CASSSLGAGGGNTIYF
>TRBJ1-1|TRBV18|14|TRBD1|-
TGTGCCAGCTCCTTCGGACAGGGTAGAGACGGAGCTTTCTTT
CASSFGQGRDGAFF
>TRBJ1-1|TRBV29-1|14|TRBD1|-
TGCAGCGGTTCGACAGGGGGGAGGAACACTGAAGCTTTCTTT
CSGSTGGRNTEAFF
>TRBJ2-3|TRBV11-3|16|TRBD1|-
TGTGCCAGCAGCGAGGGAACCGGGACAGATGGAGATACGCAGTATTTT
CASSEGTGTDGDTQYF
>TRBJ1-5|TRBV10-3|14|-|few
TGTGCCATCAGTGAGTCTGGGGGGAATCAGCCCCAGCATTTT
CAISESGGNQPQHF
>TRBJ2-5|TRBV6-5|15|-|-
TGTGCCAGCAGTACCTCCCTTGCGGAGGGGGAGACCCAGTACTTC
CASSTSLAEGETQYF
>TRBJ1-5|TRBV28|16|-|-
TGTGCCAGCAGTTTACTCGAGGGTTTGGGGAATCAGCCCCAGCATTTT
CASSLLEGLGNQPQHF
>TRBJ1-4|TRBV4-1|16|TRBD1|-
TGCGCCAGCAGCCAAGATCTGTACAGGGGTAATGAAAAACTGTTTTTT
CASSQDLYRGNEKLFF
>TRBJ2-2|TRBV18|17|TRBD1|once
TGTGCCAGCTCACCAAAGGGGACAGGGTTGAGCACCGGGGAGCTGTTTTTT
CASSPKGTGLSTGELFF
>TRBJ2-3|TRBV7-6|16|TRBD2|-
TGTGCCAGCAGCTTAGCGACTAGCCCTTTCACAGATACGCAGTATTTT
CASSLATSPFTDTQYF
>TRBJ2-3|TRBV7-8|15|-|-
TGTGCCAGCAGCTTACTCTCTATCTTCTCAGATACGCAGTATTTT
CASSLLSIFSDTQYF
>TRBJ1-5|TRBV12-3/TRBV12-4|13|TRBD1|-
TGTGCCAGCACTGCCCAGGGGGATCAGCCCCAGCATTTT
CASTAQGDQPQHF